The 14 T cell receptor beta chains below come from one sample, sequenced in a study of metastatic and nonmetastatic thyroid tumors. Via MiXCR, TCRdb re-called the PCR reads. The sample records approximately 8,000 clones, roughly a quarter being singletons. No patient had received any treatment before thyroid surgery. Sequences were obtained from adjacent normal tissue. The receptors shown here come from a female donor with papillary thyroid cancer or a benign thyroid nodule (not recorded which). Some clones in this sample may be carry-over from other donors' samples.

This clone was counted a few times. The rearrangement links TRBV9 to TRBJ2-7, with 8 bases that match TRBD2. Unmatched junction bases numbered 2, after V lost 1 base and J lost 2 bases. Looked up from germline, CDR1 is SGDLS and CDR2 is YYNGEE. The length of the CDR3 is 14 residues. CDR3 in amino acids: CASSVTSGTYEQYF. The DNA for the CDR3 is TGTGCCAGCAGCGTAACTAGCGGAACCTACGAGCAGTACTTC.

As concerns this clone: The CDR3 ends on some other residue instead of the conserved phenylalanine or tryptophan, so this is likely a read error. The rearrangement joins TRBV6-4 to TRBJ1-6; D may be TRBD1 (6 bases). Trimming shortened V by 7 bases and J by 4 bases, and 14 bases separated the two germline ends. The CDR3 length is 15 residues. CDR1 MRHNA and CDR2 SNTAGT come from the germline V gene. This chain's CDR3 is CASNGGSPYNSPLHS. DNA of the CDR3: TGTGCCAGCAATGGGGGCAGCCCATATAATTCACCCCTCCACTCT.

This chain uses TRBV11-2 with TRBJ1-3; D perhaps matches TRBD1 (6 bases). The CDR3 is 16 residues long. Germline V CDR1 and CDR2: SGHAT, FQNNGV. The germline V and J ends were trimmed by 5 bases and 6 bases, with 20 bases remaining between them. CDR3 nucleotide sequence: TGTGCCAGCAGCCCCGAGGGGGGGAACTATATAAACACCATATATTTT. It specifies CASSPEGGNYINTIYF.

DNA for the CDR3: TGCGCCAGCCAGGGACAGCCCTCTGGAAACACCATATATTTT. Residues: CASQGQPSGNTIYF. The V and J genes are TRBV5-1 and TRBJ1-3; TRBD1 agrees at 7 bases. The germline gives CDR1 SGHRS, CDR2 YFSETQ. CDR3 length equals 14 residues. J gave up 0 bases and V 7 bases, and 4 bases lay outside the gene matches.

This clone rates as medium-sized. The V call is TRBV6-1, the J call TRBJ2-5, with D possibly TRBD2 on 6 matching bases. CDR3 length: 14 amino acids. The V gene's germline CDR1 is MNHNS and CDR2 SASEGT. V lost 8 bases and J lost 1, with 14 bases in between. The CDR3 sequence is CASRARDSQETQYF. The CDR3 DNA reads TGTGCCAGCCGGGCCAGGGACTCCCAAGAGACCCAGTACTTC.

This clone counts as medium-sized. The chain uses TRBV25-1 and TRBJ1-2, with D maybe TRBD1 (6 bases). The CDR3 contains 14 residues. The germline V and J ends were trimmed by 2 bases and 3 bases, with 10 bases remaining between them. Germline CDR1 is MGHDK and CDR2 is SYGVNS. As DNA, the CDR3 is TGTGCCAGCAGTGAACATCGGACAGACTATGGCTACACCTTC. Its translation is CASSEHRTDYGYTF.

By its share, this clone is medium-sized. Other DNA sequences in this specimen translate into the identical CDR3. This sequence joins TRBV10-3 and TRBJ1-1, with 9 bases aligning to TRBD1. Looked up from germline, CDR1 is ENHRY and CDR2 is SYGVKD. Trimming cost V 10 bases and J 6 bases; bases outside gene matches: 15. The CDR3 has 15 residues. CDR3 coding DNA: TGTGCCACCGCTGCCTCCCGGGACAGGGCCCCTGAAGCTTTCTTT. Its translation: CATAASRDRAPEAFF.

This clone was recorded at least ten times. CDR3 in amino acids: CASSQRAGETQYF. CDR3 nucleotides: TGTGCCAGCAGCCAACGTGCAGGGGAGACCCAGTACTTC. This chain joins TRBV3-1 and TRBJ2-5; D may be TRBD1 (5 bases). This CDR3 contains 13 residues. V was cut by 2 bases and J by 5 bases, with 9 bases left in between. Germline V CDR1 and CDR2: LGHDT, YNNKEL (reference sequence).

To note about this clone: At one end the junction does not follow the germline gene, possibly because of a read error. The chain recombines TRBV20-1 with TRBJ2-1, with unresolved D. CDR1 and CDR2 (germline): DFQATT, SNEGSKA (reference sequence). The CDR3 loop spans 13 amino acids. The CDR3 spells CSEDVGSVDEQLF. CDR3 bases: TGCAGTGAGGACGTCGGGTCGGTGGATGAGCAGCTCTTC.

There are a few counts of this clone. Germline is not matched at one junction end, which may reflect a read error. The chain joins TRBV6-6 to TRBJ2-2, with a weak D call TRBD1 (5 bases). There are 14 residues in the CDR3. CDR1 and CDR2 from the germline V gene are MNHNY and SVGAGI (reference sequence). CDR3 sequence reads: CASIYDSGTVELFF. The CDR3 DNA reads as TGTGCCAGCATTTACGACAGTGGAACTGTGGAGCTGTTTTTT.

J is TRBJ1-1 and V is TRBV19, with 8 nucleotides matching TRBD1. Germline V gives CDR1 LNHDA, CDR2 SQIVND (reference sequence). The CDR3 is 14 amino acids. With V trimmed by 9 bases and J by 1 base, 7 bases remained unmatched. CDR3 sequence: CASSLGQGNTEAFF. As DNA, the CDR3 is TGTGCCAGCAGCTTAGGACAGGGGAACACTGAAGCTTTCTTT.

This clone is medium-sized in the sample. The chain joins TRBV25-1 to TRBJ1-6; D not resolved. V dropped 7 bases and J dropped 1 base, with 8 bases sitting between them. CDR1 is MGHDK and CDR2 is SYGVNS in the germline V gene. This CDR3 contains 14 residues. DNA for the CDR3: TGTGCCAGCACCCTAGGGTCCTATAATTCACCCCTCCACTTT. Protein product: CASTLGSYNSPLHF.

This clone came up a few times. The chain is built from TRBV6-5 and TRBJ1-1; D ambiguous. This CDR3 contains 15 residues. Trimming took 2 bases from V and 4 from J, leaving 14 bases between them. Germline V lookup: CDR1 MNHEY, CDR2 SVGAGI. The CDR3 here is CASSYEGDTSTEAFF. In nucleotides, the CDR3 is TGTGCCAGCAGTTACGAGGGAGACACCAGCACTGAAGCTTTCTTT.

This CDR3 is CASSLPSRLAEQEETQYF. The CDR3 DNA sequence: TGCGCCAGCAGCTTGCCTAGCAGACTAGCGGAACAAGAAGAGACCCAGTACTTC. V usage is TRBV5-1 and J usage is TRBJ2-5, with 9 bases identical to TRBD2. Germline V CDR1 and CDR2: SGHRS, YFSETQ. The CDR3 loop spans 18 amino acids. The V and J ends lost 1 base and 3 bases, in that order; junction bases with no gene match: 13. Looking up the rest from reference TRBV5-1 and TRBJ2-5 gives the full variable domain: KAGVTQTPRYLIKTRGQQVTLSCSPISGHRSVSWYQQTPGQGLQFLFEYFSETQRNKGNFPGRFSGRQFSNSRSEMNVSTLELGDSALYLCASSLPSRLAEQEETQYFGPGTRLLVL.